A selection of T cell receptor beta chains follows, all from one sample in a study of cytomegalovirus exposure and HLA in healthy donors. The method was immunoSEQ multiplex PCR; TCRdb's version includes in-frame clones alone and lacks a portion of them. Seen here are 150,000 to 180,000 clones, 79% observed once, and the top ten hold roughly 8%. Material: PBMCs. The source of these receptors is a man aged 25 to 40 in good health and CMV-seropositive. Both conserved end residues are trimmed from each CDR3.

cdr3_aa,v_call
ASSRREDSGYT,TRBV7-8
ASSWEGTGANVLT,TRBV6-6
ATSRARTSGGAEDTQY,TRBV15
ASSEPGTARGKTQY,TRBV5-4
ASSLDEGEIFGYT,TRBV28
ASSPWRDSNEQF,TRBV19
ASSLGQGSSSYNEQF,TRBV7-2
AIRDRVNTEAF,TRBV10-3
ASSQEGVGNQPQH,TRBV7-2
ASSPPGERGSRTQY,TRBV2
ASSHPSGRPDTQY,TRBV10-2
ASSLGAAYEQY,TRBV11-2
ASGGDRTGNTIY,TRBV2
ASSVGLAPTGELF,TRBV2
ASSSQGQGTTEAF,TRBV7-2
ASSGWTEAGANVLT,TRBV9
ASSEGTGDSPNYGYT,TRBV2
ASSEPGSGANVLT,TRBV6-1
ASSLEQGTEAF,TRBV7-9
ASSFQVQPQH,TRBV7-9
ASSTQQGSNQPQH,TRBV19
ASSLDWDRARKTDGNTIY,TRBV11-2
ASSDLQGTYNEQF,TRBV9
ASSSGTGGNIQY,TRBV7-3
ASSQDKYNEQF,TRBV13
ASSYSRGGYNEQF,TRBV6-6
AWSVRENTEAF,TRBV30
ASGLFMNTEAF,TRBV12-5
ASSLRGTDTQY,TRBV11-2
SARGPDTIY,TRBV20-1
ASSLARRVYEQY,TRBV5-6
ASSLAVGGEYGYT,TRBV5-6
ASSLDWAGGPNTEAF,TRBV5-4
ASSQGYGTRDTDTQY,TRBV7-3
ASRVQGEMEAF,TRBV6-6
ASGLRRENTEAF,TRBV6-1
ASSFTGEQRNTEAF,TRBV7-8
ASSISQGSEAF,TRBV19
ASSTIEAQH,TRBV19
ASSMTGGDFYEQF,TRBV2
ASSSPRRTGVNQQY,TRBV6-5
ASSPTLEGVLYEQY,TRBV9
ASSKASGGLNGYT,TRBV4-3
ASSPGGEYYGYT,TRBV18
ASSLFYSTDTQY,TRBV27